One and the same sample provided the 3 T cell receptor beta chains below, sequenced in a study of fetal regulatory T cell absence and autoimmunity. TCRdb's table, derived via immunoSEQ multiplex PCR, lists solely in-frame clones and lacks some. Of 95,000 or so clones listed, about 78% are singletons. Material: pancreas tissue. Receptors originate from a male donor with IPEX syndrome.

V usage is TRBV19 and J usage is TRBJ1-2, with 7 bases matching TRBD1. This CDR3 contains 16 residues. The junction had 14 bases not matched to a gene; V was cut back by 6 bases and J by 4 bases. Per the germline V gene, CDR1 is LNHDA and CDR2 is SQIVND (reference sequence). The CDR3 region is CASRGDREIKGYGYTF. CDR3 DNA sequence: TGTGCCAGTAGAGGAGACAGGGAGATAAAGGGCTATGGCTACACCTTC. The full variable domain, with the rest looked up from reference TRBV19 and TRBJ1-2, is DGGITQSPKYLFRKEGQNVTLSCEQNLNHDAMYWYRQDPGQGLRLIYYSQIVNDFQKGDIAEGYSVSREKKESFPLTVTSAQKNPTAFYLCASRGDREIKGYGYTFGSGTRLTVV.

The chain joins TRBV30 to TRBJ2-5, with D perhaps matching TRBD1 (5 bases). With 5 bases removed from V and 5 bases from J, the gap between germline ends came to 15 bases. In germline, CDR1 is GTSNPN, CDR2 SVGIG (reference sequence). The CDR3 length is 13 residues. The CDR3 region is CAWSRRKGETQYF. CDR3 nucleotide sequence: TGTGCCTGGTCCCGACGGAAGGGGGAGACCCAGTACTTC.

This clone counts as medium-sized. The chain employs TRBV11-2 and TRBJ2-7; TRBD2 agrees at 12 bases. V trimming: 1 base; J trimming: 3 bases; junction bases outside the gene matches: 4. Germline V gives CDR1 SGHAT, CDR2 FQNNGV. There are 16 residues in the CDR3. CDR3 sequence: CASSLGGLAGNYEQYF. As DNA, the CDR3 is TGTGCCAGCAGCTTAGGTGGACTAGCGGGGAACTACGAGCAGTACTTC.